This TCR beta chain was sequenced in a study of shared clonotypes between healthy human individuals. About the study: The donor group consisted of a couple of women and three men, aged 18 to 49.

Original analysis: Owing to the provision of junction-only sequences devoid of quality scores by immunoSEQ, filtering differed. Measured with immunoSEQ multiplex PCR; TCRdb has only the in-frame clones, and not every one. The V and J calls and clone size come from that table; D and trimming were worked out from the DNA. The table records approximately 1.4 million clones, 98% of them present only once. On this clone itself: Antigen specificity is unknown. This same CDR3 is encoded by further DNA sequences in the sample.

Study results and caveats: Richness estimates generally favored naive over memory subsets.

The sequenced material came from naive CD4+ T cells sorted from blood. The subset is: CD45RA+ positively selected. The sequence came from a man between 25 and 39 years old in good health.

As DNA, the CDR3 is TGTGCCAGCAGTCTAGCGGGAGTCTACAATGAGCAGTTCTTC. Protein sequence: CASSLAGVYNEQFF. The chain joins TRBV7-9 to TRBJ2-1; 10 nucleotides agree with TRBD2. Germline trimming cut 6 bases from V and 3 bases from J; bases unmatched to any gene: 2. In germline, CDR1 is SEHNR, CDR2 FQNEAQ (reference sequence). CDR3 size: 14 residues.